This T cell receptor beta chain was recovered during a study of neurological immune-mediated disorders. Points from the study as a whole: Healthy controls had more TCR clonal expansion than multiple sclerosis, which showed the least, whereas HTLV-1-associated myelopathy showed the most.

This clonotype was counted at least ten times. What it binds is not known. cDNA was made by 5'RACE with 10-nucleotide random UMIs. TCRdb reprocessed the 5' RACE reads with MiXCR, giving one entry per CDR3 protein. The sample contains under 70,000 distinct CDR3 sequences, around 5% of which appear only once. Trimming removed 1 base from V and 4 bases from J, with 12 bases in between. The CDR3 totals 14 residues. CDR1 DFQATT and CDR2 SNEGSKA come from the germline V gene (reference sequence). This TCR derives from a woman aged 25 to 39 with multiple sclerosis. The chain carries TRBV20-1 and TRBJ2-3; possibly TRBD2 for D (5 bases). Sequences were obtained from PBMCs. CDR3 in amino acids: CSARVRTSADTQYF. The CDR3 coding sequence is TGCAGTGCTAGAGTCCGGACTTCCGCAGATACGCAGTATTTT.